A selection of T cell receptor beta chains follows, all from one sample in a study of T cell responses to AZD1222 COVID-19 vaccine. The table came from immunoSEQ multiplex PCR; TCRdb's copy has only in-frame clones and leaves some out. The repertoire includes about 130,000 clones, nearly 95% of them detected once, and approximately 0.85% sits in the top ten. The sequences come from peripheral blood, collected on day 0 of AZD1222 vaccination. Receptors were obtained from an adult in good health. The CDR3 runs from the conserved cysteine through the conserved F or W. A D gene is named only where the DNA matches it firmly. A row's size may be missing; if present it is once, few, many or a size class.

d_call: NA
j_call: TRBJ2-7
v_call: TRBV5-1
clone_size: NA
cdr3_aa: CASSPPYPYEQYF
cdr3_nt: TGCGCCAGCAGCCCCCCTTACCCCTACGAGCAGTACTTC

d_call: NA
j_call: TRBJ2-7
v_call: TRBV13
clone_size: once
cdr3_aa: CASSLGDRTYEQYF
cdr3_nt: TGTGCCAGCAGCTTAGGGGACAGAACCTACGAGCAGTACTTC

d_call: TRBD1
j_call: TRBJ1-1
v_call: TRBV3-1/TRBV3-2
clone_size: NA
cdr3_aa: CASSRGQGMSTEAFF
cdr3_nt: TGTGCCAGCAGCCGGGGACAGGGCATGTCCACTGAAGCTTTCTTT

d_call: NA
j_call: TRBJ1-3
v_call: TRBV30
clone_size: NA
cdr3_aa: CAWSVQWQGGNTIYF
cdr3_nt: TGTGCCTGGAGTGTACAGTGGCAGGGAGGAAACACCATATATTTT

d_call: TRBD2
j_call: TRBJ2-3
v_call: TRBV29-1
clone_size: NA
cdr3_aa: CSVDVGGRTDTQYF
cdr3_nt: TGCAGCGTTGATGTTGGCGGGAGGACAGATACGCAGTATTTT

d_call: TRBD1
j_call: TRBJ2-6
v_call: TRBV6-5
clone_size: NA
cdr3_aa: CATSGQAGGANVLTF
cdr3_nt: TGTGCCACCTCGGGACAGGCAGGAGGGGCCAACGTCCTGACTTTC

d_call: NA
j_call: TRBJ1-4
v_call: TRBV6-5
clone_size: NA
cdr3_aa: CASSSQYPNEKLFF
cdr3_nt: TGTGCCAGCAGTTCCCAATATCCTAATGAAAAACTGTTTTTT

d_call: NA
j_call: TRBJ1-3
v_call: TRBV4-1
clone_size: NA
cdr3_aa: CASSQETLRNTIYF
cdr3_nt: TGCGCCAGCAGCCAAGAGACCTTACGAAACACCATATATTTT

d_call: NA
j_call: TRBJ2-7
v_call: TRBV6-5
clone_size: NA
cdr3_aa: CASSNGLTYEQYF
cdr3_nt: TGTGCCAGCAGCAACGGCCTAACATACGAGCAGTACTTC

d_call: NA
j_call: TRBJ2-7
v_call: TRBV3-1/TRBV3-2
clone_size: NA
cdr3_aa: CASSQAGSEQYF
cdr3_nt: TGTGCCAGCAGCCAAGCGGGGTCCGAGCAGTACTTC

d_call: TRBD1
j_call: TRBJ1-1
v_call: TRBV18
clone_size: NA
cdr3_aa: CASSPPGQTEAFF
cdr3_nt: TGTGCCAGCTCACCACCGGGACAGACTGAAGCTTTCTTT

d_call: TRBD1
j_call: TRBJ1-4
v_call: TRBV10-2
clone_size: NA
cdr3_aa: CASSDPGTGNEKLFF
cdr3_nt: TGCGCCAGCAGTGACCCCGGGACAGGAAATGAAAAACTGTTTTTT

d_call: NA
j_call: TRBJ1-1
v_call: TRBV20-1
clone_size: few
cdr3_aa: CSGGTNTEAFF
cdr3_nt: TGCAGTGGGGGCACGAACACTGAAGCTTTCTTT